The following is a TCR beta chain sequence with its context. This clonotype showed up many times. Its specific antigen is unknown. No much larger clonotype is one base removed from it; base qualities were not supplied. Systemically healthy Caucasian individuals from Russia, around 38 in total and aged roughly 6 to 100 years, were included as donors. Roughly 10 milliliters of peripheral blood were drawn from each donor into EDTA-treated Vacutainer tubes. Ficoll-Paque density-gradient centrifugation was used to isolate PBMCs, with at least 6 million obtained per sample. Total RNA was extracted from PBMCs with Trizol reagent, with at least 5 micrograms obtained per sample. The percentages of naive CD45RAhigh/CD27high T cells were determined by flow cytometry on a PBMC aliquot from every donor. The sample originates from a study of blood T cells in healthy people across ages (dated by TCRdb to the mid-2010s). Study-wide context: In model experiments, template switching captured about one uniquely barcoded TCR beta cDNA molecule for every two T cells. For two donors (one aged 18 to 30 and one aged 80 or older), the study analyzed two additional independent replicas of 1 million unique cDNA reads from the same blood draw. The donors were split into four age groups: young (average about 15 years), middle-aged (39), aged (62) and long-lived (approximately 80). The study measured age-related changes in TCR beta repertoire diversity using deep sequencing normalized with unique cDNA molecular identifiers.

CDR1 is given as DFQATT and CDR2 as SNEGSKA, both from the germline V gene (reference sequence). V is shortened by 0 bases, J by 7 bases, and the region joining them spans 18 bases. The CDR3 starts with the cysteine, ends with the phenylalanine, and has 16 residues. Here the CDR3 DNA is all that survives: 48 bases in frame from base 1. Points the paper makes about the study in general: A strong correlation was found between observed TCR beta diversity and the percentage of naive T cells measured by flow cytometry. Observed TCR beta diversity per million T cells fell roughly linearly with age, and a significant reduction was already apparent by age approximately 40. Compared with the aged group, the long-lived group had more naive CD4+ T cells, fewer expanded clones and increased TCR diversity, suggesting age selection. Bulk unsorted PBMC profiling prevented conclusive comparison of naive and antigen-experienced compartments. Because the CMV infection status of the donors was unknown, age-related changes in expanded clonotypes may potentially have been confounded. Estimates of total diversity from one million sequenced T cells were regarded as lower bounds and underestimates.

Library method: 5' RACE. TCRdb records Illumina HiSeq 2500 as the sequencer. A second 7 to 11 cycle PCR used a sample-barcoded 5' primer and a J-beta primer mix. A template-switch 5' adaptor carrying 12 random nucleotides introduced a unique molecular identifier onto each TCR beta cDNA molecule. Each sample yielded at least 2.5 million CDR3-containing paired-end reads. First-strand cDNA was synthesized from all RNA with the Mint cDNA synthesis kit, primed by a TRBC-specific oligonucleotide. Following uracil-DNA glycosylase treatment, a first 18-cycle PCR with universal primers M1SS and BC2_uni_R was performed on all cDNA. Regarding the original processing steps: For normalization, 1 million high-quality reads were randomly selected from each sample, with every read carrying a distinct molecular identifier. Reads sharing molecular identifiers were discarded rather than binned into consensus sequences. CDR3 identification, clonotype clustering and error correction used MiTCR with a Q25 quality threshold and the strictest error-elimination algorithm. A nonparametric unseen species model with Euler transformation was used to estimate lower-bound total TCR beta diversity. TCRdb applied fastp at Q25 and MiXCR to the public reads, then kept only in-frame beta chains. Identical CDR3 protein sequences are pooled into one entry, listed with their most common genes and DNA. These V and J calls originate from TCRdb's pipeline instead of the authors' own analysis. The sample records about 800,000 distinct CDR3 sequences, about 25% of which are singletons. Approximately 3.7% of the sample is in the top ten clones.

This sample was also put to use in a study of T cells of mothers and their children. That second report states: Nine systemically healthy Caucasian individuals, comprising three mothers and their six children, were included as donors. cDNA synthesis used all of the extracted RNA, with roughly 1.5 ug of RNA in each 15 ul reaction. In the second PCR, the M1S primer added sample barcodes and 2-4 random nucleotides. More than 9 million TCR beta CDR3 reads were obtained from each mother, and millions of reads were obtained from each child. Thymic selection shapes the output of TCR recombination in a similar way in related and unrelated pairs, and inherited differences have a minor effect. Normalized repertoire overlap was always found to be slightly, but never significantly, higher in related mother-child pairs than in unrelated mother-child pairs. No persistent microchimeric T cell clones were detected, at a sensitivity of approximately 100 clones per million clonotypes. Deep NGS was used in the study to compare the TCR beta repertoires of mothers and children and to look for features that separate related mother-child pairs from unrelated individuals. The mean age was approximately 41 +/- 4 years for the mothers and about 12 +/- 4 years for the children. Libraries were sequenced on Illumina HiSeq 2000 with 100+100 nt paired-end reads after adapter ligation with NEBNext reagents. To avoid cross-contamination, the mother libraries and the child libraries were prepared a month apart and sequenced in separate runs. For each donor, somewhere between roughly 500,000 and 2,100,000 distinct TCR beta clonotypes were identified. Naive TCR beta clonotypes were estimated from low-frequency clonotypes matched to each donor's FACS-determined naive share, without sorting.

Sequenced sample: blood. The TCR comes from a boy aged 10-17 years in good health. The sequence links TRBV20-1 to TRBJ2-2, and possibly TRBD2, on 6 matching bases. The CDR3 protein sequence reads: CSARDRGSGRVGELFF. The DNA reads TGCAGTGCTAGAGATAGGGGTAGCGGTCGAGTCGGGGAGCTGTTTTTT.